This TCR beta chain appears in the sequencing data of a study of metastatic and nonmetastatic thyroid tumors. Study in general: Across blood and tumor or nodule tissue, repertoires from malignant and benign thyroid patients were compared with one another.

This clone was seen repeatedly, ten times or more. The antigen is unknown. Study-wide results and caveats: A significant increase in TCR beta diversity was reportedly seen in malignant thyroid tumors relative to benign nodules, in blood and tumor.

This CDR3 region has 17 residues. The V gene's germline CDR1 is SNHLY and CDR2 FYNNEI. Deletions cut 3 bases from V and 6 bases from J, with 23 bases between. Every patient underwent thyroid surgery untreated. Per the original methods: It was from CDR3 differences across clinicopathological groups that a distant-metastasis classifier for papillary thyroid cancer was built. Using MiXCR, TCRdb reanalyzed the PCR reads. The V and J calls, along with clone size, are taken from TCRdb and not from the paper's own processing. The data show 43,000 or so clones, less than 5% seen once. The sequenced sample was blood. The chain combines TRBV2 with TRBJ1-1; D may be TRBD1 (5 bases). The TCR was taken from a female donor with papillary thyroid cancer or a benign thyroid nodule (not recorded which). Some clones in this sample may be carry-over from other donors' samples. The CDR3 region has the DNA TGTGCCAGCAGTGACGGGGGGGTGTATACTATCGGTTCTGAAGCTTTCTTT. Protein product: CASSDGGVYTIGSEAFF.